This T cell receptor (beta chain) was obtained from a study of cytomegalovirus exposure and HLA in healthy donors. The PCR used 60 Vbeta and 13 Jbeta primers. Measured with immunoSEQ multiplex PCR; TCRdb has only the in-frame clones, and not every one. The sample includes 120,000 or so clones, over 65% of them seen just once. Germline V lookup: CDR1 KGHSH, CDR2 LQKENI. Trimming at V came to 1 base and at J to 5 bases, leaving 5 bases not matched to a gene. This CDR3 region has 15 residues. The genes are TRBV18 and TRBJ2-5; 9 nucleotides agree with TRBD1. The TCR sequence derives from a woman in her thirties or forties in good health and CMV-seronegative. Sequenced: PBMCs. As DNA, the CDR3 is TGTGCCAGCTCACCACTTCTCGGACAGGGGGAGACCCAGTACTTC. Its translation: CASSPLLGQGETQYF.